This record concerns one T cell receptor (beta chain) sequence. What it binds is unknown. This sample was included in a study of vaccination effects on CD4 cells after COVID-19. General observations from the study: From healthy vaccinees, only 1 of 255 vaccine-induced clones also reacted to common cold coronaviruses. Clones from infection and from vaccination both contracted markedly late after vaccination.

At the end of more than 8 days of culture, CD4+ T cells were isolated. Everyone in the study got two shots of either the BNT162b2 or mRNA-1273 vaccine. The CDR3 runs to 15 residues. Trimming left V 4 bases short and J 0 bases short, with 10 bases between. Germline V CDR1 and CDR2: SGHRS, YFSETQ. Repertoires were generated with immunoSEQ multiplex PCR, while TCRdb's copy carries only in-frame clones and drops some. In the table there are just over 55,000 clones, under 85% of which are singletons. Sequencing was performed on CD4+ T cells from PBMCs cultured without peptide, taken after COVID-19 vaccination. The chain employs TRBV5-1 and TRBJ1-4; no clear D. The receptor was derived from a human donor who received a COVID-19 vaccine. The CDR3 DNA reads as TGCGCCAGCAGCACTTTCATGGCAACTAATGAAAAACTGTTTTTT. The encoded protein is CASSTFMATNEKLFF.